A single sample is the source of the 30 T cell receptor beta chains below, sequenced in a study of regulatory T cells in long-lasting Graves disease. Assembly of TCR beta libraries relied on iRepertoire HTBI primers together with Arm-PCR of CDR3 regions. Using its own MiXCR run on the multiplex PCR reads, TCRdb lists one record per CDR3 protein. The table lists roughly 300,000 distinct CDR3 sequences, 20% to 25% of them singletons. Noted time point: persistent/refractory GD, antithyroid drugs over 5 years with positive TRAb. Construction of the TCR library relied on RNA isolated from PBMCs. The input for sequencing was peripheral blood mononuclear cells (PBMCs), taken when the disease was refractory, from a patient treated with antithyroid drugs. All receptors come from a female donor with Graves disease.

The chain links TRBV9 to TRBJ2-5; D not resolved. CDR3 length: 17 residues. Germline loops: CDR1 SGDLS, CDR2 YYNGEE. V lost 4 bases, J lost 2 bases, and 21 bases lay in between. CDR3 DNA sequence: TGTGCCAGCAGCTTGGGAAGGTCGATCCCAAAACAAGAGACCCAGTACTTC. Amino acids: CASSLGRSIPKQETQYF. The whole variable domain, filled in from reference TRBV9 and TRBJ2-5, reads DSGVTQTPKHLITATGQRVTLRCSPRSGDLSVYWYQQSLDQGLQFLIQYYNGEERAKGNILERFSAQQFPDLHSELNLSSLELGDSALYFCASSLGRSIPKQETQYFGPGTRLLVL.

This chain uses TRBV12-3 or TRBV12-4 with TRBJ2-2, with a weak D call TRBD1 (5 bases). The CDR3 extends over 14 amino acids. Trimming left V 3 bases short and J 4 bases short, with 9 bases between. CDR3 nucleotide sequence: TGTGCCAGCAGTTTCGACAGATCCACCGGGGAGCTGTTTTTT. Its protein product is CASSFDRSTGELFF.

This clonotype was found many times. The genes are TRBV7-2 and TRBJ2-5, with 8 positions matching TRBD1. Per the germline V gene, CDR1 is SGHTA and CDR2 is FQGNSA. The CDR3 consists of 15 residues. V gave up 3 bases and J gave up 4 bases; unmatched junction bases: 7. CDR3 protein: CASSFVSGQVETQYF. In DNA, the CDR3 is TGTGCCAGCAGCTTTGTTTCGGGACAGGTAGAGACCCAGTACTTC.

This clonotype has ten or more counts. The chain is built from TRBV27 and TRBJ2-7; 7 bases align to TRBD1. This CDR3 comprises 14 residues. Germline V lookup: CDR1 MNHEY, CDR2 SMNVEV (reference sequence). Trimming at V came to 2 bases and at J to 1 base, leaving 2 bases not matched to a gene. This chain's CDR3 is CASSLGTESYEQYF. The DNA of the CDR3 is TGTGCCAGCAGTTTAGGGACAGAATCCTACGAGCAGTACTTC.

J is TRBJ1-2 and V is TRBV30; no firm D call. Germline CDR1 reads GTSNPN; CDR2 reads SVGIG (reference sequence). The CDR3 is 14 amino acids. V lost 0 bases to trimming and J lost 6 bases, with 14 bases between them. The CDR3 DNA reads TGTGCCTGGAGTGTAAGGTGGACCCTCCATGGCTACACCTTC. Encoded protein: CAWSVRWTLHGYTF.

This clonotype was seen a few times. The chain uses TRBV19 and TRBJ2-2, with 7 bases lining up with TRBD2. The V gene end was trimmed by 8 bases and the J gene end by 5 bases; junction bases not matched to a gene: 8. The germline CDR1 and CDR2 sequences are LNHDA and SQIVND (reference sequence). This CDR3 has 14 residues. CDR3 DNA sequence: TGTGCCAGTCGGTTTAGCGGGTCTACCGGGGAGCTGTTTTTT. Its translation: CASRFSGSTGELFF.

This clonotype was observed many times. This chain joins TRBV20-1 and TRBJ2-7, with 11 bases identical to TRBD2. This CDR3 spans 13 amino acids. The J segment lost 7 bases and the V segment lost 7 bases, leaving 9 bases of the junction unmatched. The germline V gene encodes CDR1 DFQATT and CDR2 SNEGSKA (reference sequence). The CDR3 reads CSVVLAGEYEQYF. CDR3 DNA: TGCAGTGTCGTACTAGCGGGAGAATATGAGCAGTACTTC.

This clonotype was counted only a few times. The CDR3 region is CASSPTSGLGYEQYF. The CDR3 nucleotides are TGTGCCAGCAGCCCTACTAGCGGGTTGGGGTACGAGCAGTACTTC. The J gene is TRBJ2-7, the V gene TRBV7-2; 9 bases fit TRBD2. Trimming cost V 5 bases and J 4 bases; bases outside gene matches: 9. The CDR3 extends over 15 amino acids. Germline CDR1 and CDR2: SGHTA and FQGNSA.

For this clonotype: This clone may be a read error of a much larger clone one base away. The chain joins TRBV28 to TRBJ1-1; D is perhaps TRBD1 (5 bases). The CDR3 is 15 amino acids. CDR1 and CDR2 from the germline V gene are MDHEN and SYDVKM. CDR3 region: CASRHRDFRNTGAFF. The DNA of the CDR3 is TGTGCCAGCAGACATAGGGACTTTCGGAACACTGGAGCTTTCTTT.

This clonotype appeared many times. The rearrangement joins TRBV20-1 to TRBJ1-6, with TRBD1 matching 9 bases. The CDR3 length is 16 residues. CDR1 is DFQATT, CDR2 SNEGSKA, per germline (reference sequence). Trimming cost V 1 base and J 8 bases; bases outside gene matches: 9. The CDR3 protein is CSARGLQGAKYSPLHF. CDR3 in DNA: TGCAGTGCTAGAGGACTACAGGGGGCAAAGTATTCACCCCTCCACTTT.

A remark on this clonotype: One end of the junction varies from germline; a read error may be responsible. This chain joins TRBV20-1 and TRBJ2-5; 8 bases align to TRBD1. Germline CDR1 and CDR2: DFQATT and SNEGSKA (reference sequence). The CDR3 loop spans 15 amino acids. The chain's CDR3 is CSARPRDRIQETRYF. CDR3 coding DNA: TGCAGTGCTAGACCCCGGGACAGGATCCAAGAGACCCGGTACTTC.

This clonotype appeared a few times. This chain joins TRBV7-2 and TRBJ1-1, with 9 bases identical to TRBD1. CDR3 length equals 16 residues. V trimming: 5 bases; J trimming: 5 bases; junction bases outside the gene matches: 12. Germline CDR1 is SGHTA and CDR2 is FQGNSA. CDR3 protein: CASSPRRAGQGTEAFF. The CDR3 DNA follows: TGTGCCAGCAGCCCCCGGAGGGCGGGACAGGGAACTGAAGCTTTCTTT.

Comments on this clonotype: A much more abundant neighbour one base away suggests this may be a read error. For the CDR3, the DNA is TGTGCCAGCAGTTTAGTCGGCAGAGATGAGACCCAGTACTTC. Its protein is CASSLVGRDETQYF. The V and J genes are TRBV28 and TRBJ2-5; D ambiguous. Germline CDR1 MDHEN, CDR2 SYDVKM. Trimming stripped 2 bases from V and 5 bases from J, with 12 bases between. This CDR3 region has 14 residues.

For the CDR3, the DNA is TGTGCCAGTAGTATCCGGGACACTGAAGCTTTCTTT. It specifies CASSIRDTEAFF. The rearrangement uses TRBV19 and TRBJ1-1; D uncertain. Germline values: CDR1 LNHDA, CDR2 SQIVND (reference sequence). V was pared by 3 bases and J by 3 bases, with 5 bases between. This CDR3 spans 12 amino acids.

The rearrangement links TRBV20-1 to TRBJ2-4; D perhaps matches TRBD2 (5 bases). Germline V CDR1 and CDR2: DFQATT, SNEGSKA (reference sequence). The CDR3 is 15 residues long. V was cut by 5 bases and J by 2 bases, with 16 bases left in between. The CDR3 is CSAGGGYGTKNIQYF. The CDR3 DNA is TGCAGTGCTGGTGGTGGGTACGGGACCAAAAACATTCAGTACTTC.

This clonotype was picked up many times. The chain employs TRBV11-2 and TRBJ2-2; D uncertain. This CDR3 contains 15 residues. Germline V lookup: CDR1 SGHAT, CDR2 FQNNGV. V lost 5 bases to trimming and J lost 2 bases, with 12 bases between them. The chain's CDR3 is CASSGSSINTGELFF. The CDR3 DNA is TGTGCCAGCAGCGGTTCGAGCATTAACACCGGGGAGCTGTTTTTT.

The chain combines TRBV14 with TRBJ2-4; no definite D call. Trimming stripped 1 base from V and 6 bases from J, with 10 bases between. This CDR3 is built from 14 residues. Per germline, CDR1 SGHDN and CDR2 FVKESK. The CDR3 DNA follows: TGTGCCAGCAGCCAAGGGACGACGGGAAACATTCAGTACTTC. Translation gives CASSQGTTGNIQYF.

The CDR3 here is CATSDPSVTSEQFF. The CDR3 nucleotides read TGTGCCACCAGTGATCCTAGCGTTACTAGCGAGCAGTTCTTC. The chain recombines TRBV24-1 with TRBJ2-1, with D possibly TRBD2 on 6 matching bases. Trimming left V 3 bases short and J 10 bases short, with 15 bases between. This CDR3 spans 14 amino acids. In germline, CDR1 is KGHDR, CDR2 SFDVKD.

This clonotype came up a few times. The V and J genes are TRBV6-9 and TRBJ2-2, with 9 bases matching TRBD1. The V and J ends lost 3 bases and 5 bases, in that order; junction bases with no gene match: 7. Per germline, CDR1 MNHGY and CDR2 SVAAGI. The CDR3 runs 16 residues. DNA of the CDR3: TGTGCCAGCAGTTACGAGCTAGGGACAGGGACCGGGGAGCTGTTTTTT. Its protein product is CASSYELGTGTGELFF.

This clonotype has only a few counts. This chain links TRBV7-9 with TRBJ2-2; no reliable D call. The CDR3 is 13 amino acids. CDR1 and CDR2 from the germline V gene are SEHNR and FQNEAQ (reference sequence). The ends were cut back, 4 bases at V and 7 bases at J, with 10 bases in the middle. In DNA form, the CDR3 reads TGTGCCAGCAGCTCCGTGGGTGGCGGGGAGCTGTTTTTT. Its protein product is CASSSVGGGELFF.

This rearrangement joins TRBV6-2 or TRBV6-3 to TRBJ1-6; D is possibly TRBD1 (6 bases). V was clipped by 10 bases and J by 3 bases, with 10 bases between them. Germline loops: CDR1 MNHEY, CDR2 SVGEGT. CDR3 size: 13 residues. CDR3 in DNA: TGTGCCACCAAGGGGGGCTATAATTCACCCCTCCACTTT. It codes for CATKGGYNSPLHF.

Many counts were recorded for this clonotype. The genes are TRBV5-1 and TRBJ1-5, with no clear D. CDR1 and CDR2 (germline): SGHRS, YFSETQ. CDR3 length equals 13 residues. V shed 4 bases and J shed 7 bases, with 12 bases lying between them. This chain's CDR3 is CASSTTYGQPQHF. DNA of the CDR3: TGCGCCAGCAGCACTACCTACGGCCAGCCCCAGCATTTT.

This clonotype was recorded at least ten times. CDR3 nucleotides: TGTGCCAGCGGTGTGAACACCGGGGAGCTGTTTTTT. It yields the protein CASGVNTGELFF. This chain links TRBV2 with TRBJ2-2, with no clear D. Trimming took off 8 bases at V and 1 base at J, with 5 bases between the two ends. CDR3 length: 12 residues. CDR1 SNHLY and CDR2 FYNNEI come from the germline V gene.

This clonotype was observed a few times. The chain is built from TRBV28 and TRBJ2-7; TRBD2 is a possible D gene (6 bases). This CDR3 contains 13 residues. In germline, CDR1 is MDHEN, CDR2 SYDVKM. V was clipped by 7 bases and J by 1 base, with 11 bases between them. The CDR3 loop is CASTGGVSYEQYF. DNA for the CDR3: TGTGCCAGCACGGGCGGGGTTTCCTACGAGCAGTACTTC.

This chain uses TRBV19 with TRBJ1-2; D not resolved. V was clipped by 7 bases and J by 0 bases, with 12 bases between them. Germline V gene sequence: CDR1 LNHDA, CDR2 SQIVND (reference sequence). The CDR3 sequence is 14 residues long. CDR3 protein: CASIKSRANYGYTF. DNA for the CDR3: TGTGCCAGTATAAAGTCCAGAGCTAACTATGGCTACACCTTC.

The chain combines TRBV30 with TRBJ1-5; no clear D. The V gene's germline CDR1 is GTSNPN and CDR2 SVGIG (reference sequence). The CDR3 extends over 12 amino acids. The V gene lost 2 bases and the J gene lost 7 bases, with 9 bases spanning the gap. This chain's CDR3 is CAWSPGYQPQHF. The DNA for the CDR3 is TGTGCCTGGAGTCCCGGGTACCAGCCCCAGCATTTT.

This clonotype came up a few times. The rearrangement links TRBV2 to TRBJ1-6; D may be TRBD1 (6 bases). Germline-derived CDR1 and CDR2 are SNHLY and FYNNEI. The CDR3 sequence is 16 residues long. Trimming stripped 6 bases from V and 4 bases from J, with 16 bases between. The CDR3 region has the DNA TGTGCCAGCAGGGGCGACAGGTTTAATTATAATTCACCCCTCCACTTT. Amino acid sequence: CASRGDRFNYNSPLHF.

The chain combines TRBV5-1 with TRBJ2-7; D possibly corresponds to TRBD1 (6 bases). Germline V gene data show CDR1 as SGHRS and CDR2 as YFSETQ. V was trimmed by 4 bases and J by 0 bases, leaving 11 bases between them. This CDR3 comprises 14 residues. CDR3 DNA sequence: TGCGCCAGCAGCGCACAGGACAGCTCCTACGAGCAGTACTTC. This sequence encodes CASSAQDSSYEQYF.

This sequence joins TRBV27 and TRBJ1-6; TRBD1 might be the D (6 bases). CDR3 size: 15 residues. CDR1 is MNHEY and CDR2 is SMNVEV in the germline V gene (reference sequence). V was shortened by 4 bases and J by 7 bases, with 14 bases between the two germline ends. Here the CDR3 reads CASSSGRGRNSPLHF. The CDR3 DNA reads TGTGCCAGCAGTTCCGGCAGGGGTCGGAATTCACCCCTCCACTTT.

With regard to this clonotype: This sequence may be a read error, since a much larger clone differs from it by one base. J is TRBJ1-1 and V is TRBV7-9, with D uncertain. The CDR3 has 11 residues. Germline CDR1 is SEHNR and CDR2 is FQNEAQ (reference sequence). The chain's CDR3 is CAGSLQPEAFF. The CDR3 coding sequence is TGTGCCGGCAGCTTACAACCTGAAGCTTTCTTT.